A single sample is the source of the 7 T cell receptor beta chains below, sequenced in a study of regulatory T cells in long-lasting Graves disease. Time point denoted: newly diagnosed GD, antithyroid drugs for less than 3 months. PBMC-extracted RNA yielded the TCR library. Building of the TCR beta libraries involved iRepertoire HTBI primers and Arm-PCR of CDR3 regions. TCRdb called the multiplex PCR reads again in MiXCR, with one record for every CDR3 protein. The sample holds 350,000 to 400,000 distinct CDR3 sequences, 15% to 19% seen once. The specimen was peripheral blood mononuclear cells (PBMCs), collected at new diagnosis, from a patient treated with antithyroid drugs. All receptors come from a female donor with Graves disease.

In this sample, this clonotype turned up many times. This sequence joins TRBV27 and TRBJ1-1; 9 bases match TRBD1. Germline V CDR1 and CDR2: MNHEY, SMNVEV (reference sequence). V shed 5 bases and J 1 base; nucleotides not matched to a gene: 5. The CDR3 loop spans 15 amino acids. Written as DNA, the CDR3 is TGTGCCAGCAGTCCACAGGGGGCGGGGAACACTGAAGCTTTCTTT. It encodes CASSPQGAGNTEAFF.

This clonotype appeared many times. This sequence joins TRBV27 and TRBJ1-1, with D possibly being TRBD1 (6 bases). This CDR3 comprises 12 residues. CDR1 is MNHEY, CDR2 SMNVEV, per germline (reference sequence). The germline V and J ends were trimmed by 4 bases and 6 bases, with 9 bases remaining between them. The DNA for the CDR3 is TGTGCCAGCAGTTACGCAGGGGCTGAAGCTTTCTTT. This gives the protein CASSYAGAEAFF.

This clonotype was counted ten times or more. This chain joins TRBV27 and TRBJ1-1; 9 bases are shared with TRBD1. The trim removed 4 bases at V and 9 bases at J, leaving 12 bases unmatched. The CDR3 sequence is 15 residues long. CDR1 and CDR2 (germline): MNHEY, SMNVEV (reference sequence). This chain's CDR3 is CASSSPRTGELQAFF. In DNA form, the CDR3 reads TGTGCCAGCAGTTCCCCCCGGACAGGGGAGTTGCAAGCTTTCTTT.

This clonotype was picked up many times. The CDR3 sequence: CSARGGIGAFF. The DNA for the CDR3 is TGCAGTGCTAGAGGGGGCATAGGAGCTTTCTTT. The chain has TRBV20-1 and TRBJ1-1, with D perhaps matching TRBD1 (5 bases). Germline-derived CDR1 and CDR2 are DFQATT and SNEGSKA (reference sequence). This CDR3 contains 11 residues. The ends were cut back, 1 base at V and 10 bases at J, with 10 bases in the middle.

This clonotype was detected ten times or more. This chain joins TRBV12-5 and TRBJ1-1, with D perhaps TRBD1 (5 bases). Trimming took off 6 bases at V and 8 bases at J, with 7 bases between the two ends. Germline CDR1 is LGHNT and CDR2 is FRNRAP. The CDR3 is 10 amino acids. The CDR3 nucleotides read TGTGCTAGTGGGACAGAAGAAGCTTTCTTT. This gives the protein CASGTEEAFF.

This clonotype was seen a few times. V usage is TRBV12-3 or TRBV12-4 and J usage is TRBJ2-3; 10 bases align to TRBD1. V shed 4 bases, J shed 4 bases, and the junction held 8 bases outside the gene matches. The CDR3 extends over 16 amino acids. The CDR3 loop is CASSSNRDRGADTQYF. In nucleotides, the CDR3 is TGTGCCAGCAGTTCCAACCGGGACAGGGGAGCAGATACGCAGTATTTT.

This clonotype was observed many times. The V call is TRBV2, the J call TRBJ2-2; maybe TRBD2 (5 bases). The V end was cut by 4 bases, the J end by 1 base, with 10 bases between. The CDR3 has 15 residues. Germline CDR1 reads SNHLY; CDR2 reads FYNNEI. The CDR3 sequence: CASSVDGRNTGELFF. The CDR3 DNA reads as TGTGCCAGCAGTGTGGATGGGAGGAACACCGGGGAGCTGTTTTTT.